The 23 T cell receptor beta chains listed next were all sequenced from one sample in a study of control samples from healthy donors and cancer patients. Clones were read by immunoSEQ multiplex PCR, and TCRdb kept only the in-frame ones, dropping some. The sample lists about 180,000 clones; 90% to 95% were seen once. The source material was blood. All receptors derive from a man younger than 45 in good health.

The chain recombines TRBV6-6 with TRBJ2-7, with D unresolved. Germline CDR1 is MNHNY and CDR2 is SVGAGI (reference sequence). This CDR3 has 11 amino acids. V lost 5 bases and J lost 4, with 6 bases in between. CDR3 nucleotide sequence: TGTGCCAGCAGTACCAGTTACGAGCAGTACTTC. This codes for CASSTSYEQYF.

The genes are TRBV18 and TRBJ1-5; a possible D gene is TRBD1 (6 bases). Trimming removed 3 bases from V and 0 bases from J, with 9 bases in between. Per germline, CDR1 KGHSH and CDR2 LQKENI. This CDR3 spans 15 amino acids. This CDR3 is CASSPQGSSNQPQHF. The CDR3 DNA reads TGTGCCAGCTCACCTCAGGGGAGTAGCAATCAGCCCCAGCATTTT.

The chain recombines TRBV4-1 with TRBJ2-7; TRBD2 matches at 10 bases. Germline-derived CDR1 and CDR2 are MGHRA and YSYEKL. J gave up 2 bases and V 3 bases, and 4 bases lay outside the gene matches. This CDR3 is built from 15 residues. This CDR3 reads CASSQTSGLTYEQYF. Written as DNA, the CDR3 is TGCGCCAGCAGCCAGACTAGCGGGCTAACCTACGAGCAGTACTTC.

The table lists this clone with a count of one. In DNA, the CDR3 is TGTGCCAGCAGCGTAGCACAGCCTACCGGGGAGCTGTTTTTT. Encoded protein: CASSVAQPTGELFF. The V call is TRBV9, the J call TRBJ2-2; D gene unclear. V dropped 0 bases and J dropped 5 bases, with 8 bases sitting between them. The CDR3 runs to 14 residues. Germline values: CDR1 SGDLS, CDR2 YYNGEE.

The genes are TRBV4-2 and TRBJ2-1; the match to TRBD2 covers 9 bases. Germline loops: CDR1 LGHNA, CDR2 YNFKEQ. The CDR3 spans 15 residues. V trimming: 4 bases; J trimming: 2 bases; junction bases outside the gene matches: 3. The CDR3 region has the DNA TGTGCCAGCAGCCGTAGGACTAGCGCCTACAATGAGCAGTTCTTC. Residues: CASSRRTSAYNEQFF.

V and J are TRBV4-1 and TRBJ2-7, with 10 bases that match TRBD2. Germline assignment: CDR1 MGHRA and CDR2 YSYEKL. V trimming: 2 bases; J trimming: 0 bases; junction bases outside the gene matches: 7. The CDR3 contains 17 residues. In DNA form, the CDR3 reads TGCGCCAGCAGCCAAAATCTGGGACTAGCGACCTCCTACGAGCAGTACTTC. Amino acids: CASSQNLGLATSYEQYF.

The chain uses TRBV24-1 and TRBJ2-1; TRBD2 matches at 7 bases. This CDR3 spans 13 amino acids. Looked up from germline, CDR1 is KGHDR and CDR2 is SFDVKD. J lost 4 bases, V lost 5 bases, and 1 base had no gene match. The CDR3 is CATSGEGYNEQFF. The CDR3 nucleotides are TGTGCCACCAGTGGGGAGGGGTACAATGAGCAGTTCTTC.

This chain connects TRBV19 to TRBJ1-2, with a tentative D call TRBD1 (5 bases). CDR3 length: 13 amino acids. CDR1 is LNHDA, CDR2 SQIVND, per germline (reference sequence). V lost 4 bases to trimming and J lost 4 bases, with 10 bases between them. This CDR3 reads CASSTGGTYGYTF. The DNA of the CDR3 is TGTGCCAGTAGTACCGGGGGTACCTATGGCTACACCTTC.

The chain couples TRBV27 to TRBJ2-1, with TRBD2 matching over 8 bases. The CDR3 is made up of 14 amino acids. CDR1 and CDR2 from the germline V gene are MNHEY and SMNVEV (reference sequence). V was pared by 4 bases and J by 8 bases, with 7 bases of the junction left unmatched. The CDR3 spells CASSSGLDWYEQFF. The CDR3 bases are TGTGCCAGCAGTTCGGGACTAGATTGGTATGAGCAGTTCTTC.

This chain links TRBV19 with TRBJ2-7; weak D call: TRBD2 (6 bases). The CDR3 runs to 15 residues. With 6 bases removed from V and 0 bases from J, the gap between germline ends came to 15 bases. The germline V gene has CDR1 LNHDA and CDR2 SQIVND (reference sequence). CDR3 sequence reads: CASRPPGEDSYEQYF. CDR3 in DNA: TGTGCCAGTAGACCGCCGGGGGAGGACTCCTACGAGCAGTACTTC.

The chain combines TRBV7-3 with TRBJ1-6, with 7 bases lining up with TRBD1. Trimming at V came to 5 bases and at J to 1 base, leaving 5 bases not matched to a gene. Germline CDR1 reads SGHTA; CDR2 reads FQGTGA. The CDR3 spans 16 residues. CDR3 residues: CASSPGGPSYNSPLHF. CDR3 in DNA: TGTGCCAGCAGCCCAGGGGGTCCGTCCTATAATTCACCCCTCCACTTT.

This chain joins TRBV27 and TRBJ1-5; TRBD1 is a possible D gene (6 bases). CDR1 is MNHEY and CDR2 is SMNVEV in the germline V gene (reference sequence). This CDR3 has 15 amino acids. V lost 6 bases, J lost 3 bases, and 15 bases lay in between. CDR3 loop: CASSLLGAFNQPQHF. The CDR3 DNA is TGTGCCAGCAGCCTTTTGGGGGCCTTCAATCAGCCCCAGCATTTT.

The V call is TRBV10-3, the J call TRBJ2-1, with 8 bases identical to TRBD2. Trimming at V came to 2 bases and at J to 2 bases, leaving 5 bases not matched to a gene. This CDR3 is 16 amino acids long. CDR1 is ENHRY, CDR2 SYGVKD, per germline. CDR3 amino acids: CAISEPSGGTYNEQFF. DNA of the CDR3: TGTGCCATCAGTGAGCCCAGCGGGGGAACCTACAATGAGCAGTTCTTC.

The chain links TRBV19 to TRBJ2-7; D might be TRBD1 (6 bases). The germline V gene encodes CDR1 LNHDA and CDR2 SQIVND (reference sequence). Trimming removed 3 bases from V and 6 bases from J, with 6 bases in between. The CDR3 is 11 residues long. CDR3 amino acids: CASSIRGEQYF. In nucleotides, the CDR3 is TGTGCCAGTAGTATCAGGGGCGAGCAGTACTTC.

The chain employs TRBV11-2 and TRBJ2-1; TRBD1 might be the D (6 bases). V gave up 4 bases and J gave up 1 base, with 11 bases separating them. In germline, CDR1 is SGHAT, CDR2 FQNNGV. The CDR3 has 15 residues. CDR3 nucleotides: TGTGCCAGCAGCTGGCAACAGGGATCCTACAATGAGCAGTTCTTC. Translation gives CASSWQQGSYNEQFF. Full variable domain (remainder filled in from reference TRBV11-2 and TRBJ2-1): EAGVAQSPRYKIIEKRQSVAFWCNPISGHATLYWYQQILGQGPKLLIQFQNNGVVDDSQLPKDRFSAERLKGVDSTLKIQPAKLEDSAVYLCASSWQQGSYNEQFFGPGTRLTVL.

The CDR3 nucleotides read TGCAGCGGGGGAATCTCAGGGATTAGCACAGATACGCAGTATTTT. Protein: CSGGISGISTDTQYF. This chain uses TRBV29-1 with TRBJ2-3; D possibly corresponds to TRBD1 (5 bases). Germline assignment: CDR1 SQVTM and CDR2 ANQGSEA. Trimming pared 7 bases from V and 0 bases from J, leaving 17 bases between. This CDR3 comprises 15 residues.

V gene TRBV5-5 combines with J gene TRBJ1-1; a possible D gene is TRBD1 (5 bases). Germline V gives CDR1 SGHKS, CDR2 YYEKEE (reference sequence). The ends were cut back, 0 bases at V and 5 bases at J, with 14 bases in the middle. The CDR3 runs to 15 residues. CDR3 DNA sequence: TGTGCCAGCAGCTTGGAGCAAGCAGGGCGGACTGAAGCTTTCTTT. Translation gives CASSLEQAGRTEAFF. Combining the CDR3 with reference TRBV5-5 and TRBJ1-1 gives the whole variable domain DAGVTQSPTHLIKTRGQQVTLRCSPISGHKSVSWYQQVLGQGPQFIFQYYEKEERGRGNFPDRFSARQFPNYSSELNVNALLLGDSALYLCASSLEQAGRTEAFFGQGTRLTVV.

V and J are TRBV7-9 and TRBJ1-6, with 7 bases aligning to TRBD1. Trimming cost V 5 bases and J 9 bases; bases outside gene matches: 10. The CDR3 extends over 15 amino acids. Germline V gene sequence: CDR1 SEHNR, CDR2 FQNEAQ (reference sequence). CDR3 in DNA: TGTGCCAGCAGCCCGAGGGAGGGGGCCGGTTCACCCCTCCACTTT. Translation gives CASSPREGAGSPLHF.

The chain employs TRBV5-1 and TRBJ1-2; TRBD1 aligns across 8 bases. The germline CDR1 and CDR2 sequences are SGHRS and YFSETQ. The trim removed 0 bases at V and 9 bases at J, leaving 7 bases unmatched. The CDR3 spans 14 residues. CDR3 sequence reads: CASSLGTGRDRYTF. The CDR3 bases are TGCGCCAGCAGCTTGGGGACAGGGAGGGATCGCTACACCTTC.

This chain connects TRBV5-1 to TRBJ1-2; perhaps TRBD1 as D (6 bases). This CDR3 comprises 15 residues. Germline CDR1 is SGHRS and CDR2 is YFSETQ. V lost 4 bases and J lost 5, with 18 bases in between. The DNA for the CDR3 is TGCGCCAGCAGCGTTAGCCGGGACACTCTGTATGGCTACACCTTC. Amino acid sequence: CASSVSRDTLYGYTF.

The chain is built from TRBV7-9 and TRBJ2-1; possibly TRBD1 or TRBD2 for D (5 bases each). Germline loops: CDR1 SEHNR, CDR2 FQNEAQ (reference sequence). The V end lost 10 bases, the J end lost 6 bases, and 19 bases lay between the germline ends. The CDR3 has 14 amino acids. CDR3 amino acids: CATLPGRAINEQFF. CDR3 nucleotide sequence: TGTGCCACCCTGCCGGGACGGGCTATCAATGAGCAGTTCTTC.

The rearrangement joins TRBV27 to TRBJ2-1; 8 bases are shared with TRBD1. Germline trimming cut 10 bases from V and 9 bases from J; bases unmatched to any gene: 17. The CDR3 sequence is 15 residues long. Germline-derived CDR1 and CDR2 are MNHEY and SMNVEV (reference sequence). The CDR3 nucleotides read TGTGCCACCAAGACCGGGACAGGTTCATGGGGTGAGCAGTTCTTC. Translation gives CATKTGTGSWGEQFF.

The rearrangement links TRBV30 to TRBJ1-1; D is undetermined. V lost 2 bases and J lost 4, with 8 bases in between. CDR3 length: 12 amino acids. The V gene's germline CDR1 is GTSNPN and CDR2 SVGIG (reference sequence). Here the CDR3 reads CAWSWVATEAFF. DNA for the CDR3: TGTGCCTGGAGTTGGGTTGCCACTGAAGCTTTCTTT.